These 25 T cell receptor beta chains originate from one sample sequenced in a study of blood T cell repertoires in COVID-19. Here immunoSEQ multiplex PCR was the method, and the copy in TCRdb shows in-frame clones only, minus some. Of hundreds of thousands of clones in the sample, around 87% were seen once. Sequencing was done on a sample of PBMCs or T cells enriched from blood (not recorded which). The receptor set was obtained from a man between 40 and 49 years old in a cohort exposed to, infected with or recovered from COVID-19 (not recorded which).

CDR3 bases: TGTGCCTGGAGCCGGGGGCTAGCGGGGAACACCGGGGAGCTGTTTTTT. It encodes CAWSRGLAGNTGELFF. J is TRBJ2-2 and V is TRBV30, with TRBD2 matching 8 bases. Germline V gene lookup returns CDR1 GTSNPN and CDR2 SVGIG (reference sequence). This CDR3 region has 16 residues. The junction had 7 bases not matched to a gene; V was cut back by 3 bases and J by 1 base.

V gene TRBV10-3 combines with J gene TRBJ2-2; the D gene is possibly TRBD1 (5 bases). The V and J ends lost 4 bases and 5 bases respectively, with 17 bases between them. Germline V gives CDR1 ENHRY, CDR2 SYGVKD. This CDR3 comprises 16 residues. The CDR3 nucleotides are TGTGCCATCAGTGCCAGACAGACCTTCGGGACCGGGGAGCTGTTTTTT. It encodes CAISARQTFGTGELFF.

The rearrangement uses TRBV5-1 and TRBJ1-1; no clear D gene. The CDR3 contains 14 residues. V shed 0 bases and J shed 4 bases, with 10 bases lying between them. Germline V gene lookup returns CDR1 SGHRS and CDR2 YFSETQ. CDR3 sequence: CASSLAGKTTEAFF. In DNA form, the CDR3 reads TGCGCCAGCAGCTTGGCGGGGAAGACCACTGAAGCTTTCTTT.

This clone occurred once. The chain combines TRBV18 with TRBJ1-1; D gene uncertain. Between the trimmed V and J ends, which lost 4 bases and 5 bases, there was a span of 8 bases. The CDR3 is 12 residues long. Germline V gene sequence: CDR1 KGHSH, CDR2 LQKENI. CDR3 residues: CASSHPGTEAFF. The CDR3 DNA follows: TGTGCCAGCTCACATCCCGGTACTGAAGCTTTCTTT.

The chain joins TRBV5-4 to TRBJ1-2; tentative D call: TRBD1 (5 bases). The CDR3 runs 16 residues. The germline V gene has CDR1 SGHNT and CDR2 YYREEE (reference sequence). V was shortened by 0 bases and J by 2 bases, with 14 bases between the two germline ends. The chain's CDR3 is CASSLGGRERNYGYTF. CDR3 bases: TGTGCCAGCAGCTTGGGGGGCAGAGAACGGAACTATGGCTACACCTTC.

This clone came up once. This rearrangement joins TRBV5-1 to TRBJ2-3; D possibly corresponds to TRBD2 (6 bases). CDR1 is SGHRS, CDR2 YFSETQ, per germline. Between the trimmed V and J ends, which lost 1 base and 1 base, there was a span of 10 bases. CDR3 length equals 15 residues. This chain's CDR3 is CASSLSPGGTDTQYF. CDR3 sequence (DNA): TGCGCCAGCAGCTTGAGCCCGGGAGGCACAGATACGCAGTATTTT.

The CDR3 region is CASSRTGDGDTQYF. In DNA form, the CDR3 reads TGTGCCAGCAGTCGGACGGGGGATGGAGATACGCAGTATTTT. The V and J genes are TRBV5-5 and TRBJ2-3; TRBD2 is a possible D gene (6 bases). The germline V gene encodes CDR1 SGHKS and CDR2 YYEKEE (reference sequence). Trimming took off 5 bases at V and 5 bases at J, with 15 bases between the two ends. The CDR3 runs to 14 residues.

This chain connects TRBV6-2 or TRBV6-3 to TRBJ2-1; a weak D match, TRBD2 (5 bases). The CDR3 spans 11 residues. V gave up 4 bases and J gave up 8 bases, with 6 bases separating them. Germline V lookup: CDR1 MNHEY, CDR2 SVGEGT. CDR3 residues: CASSWRDEQFF. In DNA form, the CDR3 reads TGTGCCAGCAGTTGGCGGGATGAGCAGTTCTTC.

The table lists this clone with a count of one. The V and J genes are TRBV3-1 (or the pseudogene TRBV3-2) and TRBJ2-2; D is possibly TRBD1 (5 bases). V lost 0 bases, J lost 1 base, and 9 bases lay in between. Germline V lookup: CDR1 LGHDT, CDR2 YNNKEL (reference sequence). The CDR3 is made up of 16 amino acids. The CDR3 sequence is CASSQDRQGNTGELFF. Written as DNA, the CDR3 is TGTGCCAGCAGCCAAGACCGGCAGGGGAACACCGGGGAGCTGTTTTTT.

DNA of the CDR3: TGCGCCAGCACCGGGGGTTTTGATGGGGGAAAGAGCGCCAAAAACATTCAGTACTTC. Protein: CASTGGFDGGKSAKNIQYF. The V gene is TRBV23-1, the J gene TRBJ2-4; tentative D call: TRBD2 (6 bases). TRBV23-1 has ORF status, its function being uncertain. CDR3 length equals 19 residues. Trimming pared 7 bases from V and 1 base from J, leaving 26 bases between.

This chain joins TRBV2 and TRBJ1-2; D is perhaps TRBD1 (5 bases). V gave up 4 bases and J gave up 7 bases, with 16 bases separating them. CDR3 size: 14 residues. The germline V gene encodes CDR1 SNHLY and CDR2 FYNNEI. In DNA form, the CDR3 reads TGTGCCAGCAGTGTAAATGGGGGGGATGGTGGCTACACCTTC. As protein: CASSVNGGDGGYTF.

The chain recombines TRBV30 with TRBJ1-1, with a weak D call TRBD1 (6 bases). The length of the CDR3 is 13 residues. V was trimmed by 4 bases and J by 1 base, leaving 10 bases between them. Germline V gene data show CDR1 as GTSNPN and CDR2 as SVGIG (reference sequence). CDR3: CAWKGQPNTEAFF. Here the CDR3 DNA reads TGTGCCTGGAAAGGACAGCCGAACACTGAAGCTTTCTTT.

This sequence joins TRBV18 and TRBJ2-7; 8 positions match TRBD2. Germline V CDR1 and CDR2: KGHSH, LQKENI. The J segment lost 2 bases and the V segment lost 5 bases, leaving 11 bases of the junction unmatched. This CDR3 is 16 amino acids long. Written as DNA, the CDR3 is TGTGCCAGCTCAACCCTAGGGGCGGGAGGTCCCTACGAGCAGTACTTC. Translation gives CASSTLGAGGPYEQYF.

The genes are TRBV27 and TRBJ2-1; 7 nucleotides match TRBD2. The CDR3 has 15 residues. V trimming: 8 bases; J trimming: 5 bases; junction bases outside the gene matches: 12. Germline CDR1 and CDR2: MNHEY and SMNVEV (reference sequence). In DNA, the CDR3 is TGTGCCAGCGTCCCGACTAGCCTCCGTCACAATGAGCAGTTCTTC. Its translation: CASVPTSLRHNEQFF.

DNA for the CDR3: TGTGCCAGCAGTCCCCTCGGGGTGCGGGATGTGGGCTACGAGCAGTACTTC. It yields the protein CASSPLGVRDVGYEQYF. The gene calls are TRBV25-1 and TRBJ2-7, with TRBD2 as a possible D gene (6 bases). V lost 5 bases and J 3 bases, leaving 23 bases between the germline ends. The CDR3 is 17 residues long. Germline values: CDR1 MGHDK, CDR2 SYGVNS.

This clone has more than one count but fewer than ten. This chain connects TRBV7-2 to TRBJ2-1; D uncertain. The V end lost 4 bases, the J end lost 11 bases, and 15 bases lay between the germline ends. This CDR3 is 13 amino acids long. The germline gives CDR1 SGHTA, CDR2 FQGNSA. The CDR3 is CASSSGVGKQQFF. The DNA for the CDR3 is TGTGCCAGCAGCTCCGGCGTGGGCAAACAGCAGTTCTTC.

The J gene is TRBJ2-2, the V gene TRBV30; possible D gene TRBD2, 6 bases. There are 17 residues in the CDR3. The germline V gene has CDR1 GTSNPN and CDR2 SVGIG (reference sequence). V gave up 0 bases and J gave up 7 bases, with 21 bases separating them. This CDR3 reads CAWSVSAVRGGHGELFF. CDR3 coding DNA: TGTGCCTGGAGTGTATCGGCTGTGAGGGGAGGCCACGGGGAGCTGTTTTTT.

The chain employs TRBV6-1 and TRBJ1-1; D gene ambiguous. V lost 2 bases and J 1 base, leaving 8 bases between the germline ends. The germline V gene has CDR1 MNHNS and CDR2 SASEGT. The CDR3 loop spans 14 amino acids. The CDR3 loop is CASSEFRRNTEAFF. CDR3 nucleotides: TGTGCCAGCAGTGAATTCCGCAGGAACACTGAAGCTTTCTTT.

The chain combines TRBV18 with TRBJ2-7; 7 nucleotides line up with TRBD2. There are 13 residues in the CDR3. Germline CDR1 reads KGHSH; CDR2 reads LQKENI. J was trimmed by 4 bases and V by 4 bases; bases with no gene match: 4. The chain's CDR3 is CASSLGLEYEQYF. The CDR3 DNA reads as TGTGCCAGCTCACTTGGACTAGAATACGAGCAGTACTTC.

The V and J genes are TRBV18 and TRBJ2-7, with 9 bases matching TRBD1. The ends lost 6 bases at V and 5 bases at J; junction bases unmatched: 5. The CDR3 extends over 13 amino acids. Looked up from germline, CDR1 is KGHSH and CDR2 is LQKENI. CDR3 loop: CASSSQGADEQYF. CDR3 DNA: TGTGCCAGCTCCTCACAGGGGGCCGACGAGCAGTACTTC.

The V gene is TRBV19, the J gene TRBJ1-2, with a tentative D call TRBD1 (6 bases). In germline, CDR1 is LNHDA, CDR2 SQIVND (reference sequence). Trimming removed 2 bases from V and 4 bases from J, with 11 bases in between. The CDR3 has 14 residues. CDR3 DNA sequence: TGTGCCAGTAGTATAAGACAGGAACTCTATGGCTACACCTTC. Protein: CASSIRQELYGYTF. Full variable domain (rest looked up from reference TRBV19 and TRBJ1-2): DGGITQSPKYLFRKEGQNVTLSCEQNLNHDAMYWYRQDPGQGLRLIYYSQIVNDFQKGDIAEGYSVSREKKESFPLTVTSAQKNPTAFYLCASSIRQELYGYTFGSGTRLTVV.

The chain links TRBV3-1 (or the pseudogene TRBV3-2) to TRBJ1-1, with a tentative D call TRBD1 (5 bases). This CDR3 spans 15 amino acids. With 0 bases removed from V and 6 bases from J, the gap between germline ends came to 14 bases. Per germline, CDR1 LGHDT and CDR2 YNNKEL (reference sequence). The CDR3 nucleotides read TGTGCCAGCAGCCAAGATGGGCCGGGGGAGGCTGAAGCTTTCTTT. Its translation is CASSQDGPGEAEAFF.

The chain employs TRBV24-1 and TRBJ2-2, with 8 nucleotides matching TRBD2. The germline gives CDR1 KGHDR, CDR2 SFDVKD. Trimming took 4 bases from V and 3 from J; bases not matched to a gene: 6. This CDR3 is built from 16 residues. DNA of the CDR3: TGTGCCACCAGTGAGGGAAAGCGGGAGTACACCGGGGAGCTGTTTTTT. Its translation is CATSEGKREYTGELFF.

The rearrangement joins TRBV2 to TRBJ1-5, with 7 bases fitting TRBD1. The CDR3 runs 16 residues. Germline V gene lookup returns CDR1 SNHLY and CDR2 FYNNEI. With V trimmed by 2 bases and J by 1 base, 5 bases remained unmatched. DNA of the CDR3: TGTGCCAGCAGTGAACGAGGGGGCGAGAGCAATCAGCCCCAGCATTTT. Residues: CASSERGGESNQPQHF.

This chain joins TRBV5-5 and TRBJ1-4, with 7 bases aligning to TRBD1. CDR1 SGHKS and CDR2 YYEKEE come from the germline V gene (reference sequence). CDR3 size: 14 residues. The V and J ends lost 2 bases and 5 bases, in that order; junction bases with no gene match: 3. This chain's CDR3 is CASSFGTDNEKLFF. The CDR3 DNA follows: TGTGCCAGCAGCTTCGGGACAGACAATGAAAAACTGTTTTTT.